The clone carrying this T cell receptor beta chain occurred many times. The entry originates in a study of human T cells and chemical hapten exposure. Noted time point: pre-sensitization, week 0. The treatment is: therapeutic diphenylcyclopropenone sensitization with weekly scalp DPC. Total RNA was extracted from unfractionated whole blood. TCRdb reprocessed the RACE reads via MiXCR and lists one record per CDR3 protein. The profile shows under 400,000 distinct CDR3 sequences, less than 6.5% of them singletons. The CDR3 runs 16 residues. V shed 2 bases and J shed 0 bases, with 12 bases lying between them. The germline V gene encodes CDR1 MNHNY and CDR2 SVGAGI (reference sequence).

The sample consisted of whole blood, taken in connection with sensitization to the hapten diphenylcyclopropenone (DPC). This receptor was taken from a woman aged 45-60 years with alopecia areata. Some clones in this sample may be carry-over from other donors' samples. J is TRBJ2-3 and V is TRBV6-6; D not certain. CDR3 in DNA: TGTGCCAGCAGTTACGATTCTTCGGTCAGCACAGATACGCAGTATTTT. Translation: CASSYDSSVSTDTQYF.